The rows below give T cell receptor beta chains drawn from one sample of a study of OX40 agonist ivuxolimab in advanced cancers. Sequencing used immunoSEQ multiplex PCR; TCRdb keeps in-frame clones, though not all of them. Of approximately 80,000 clones listed, around 94% are singletons. Material: CD4+ or CD8+ T cells sorted from blood, obtained in a trial of the OX40 agonist ivuxolimab. These receptors were taken from an adult with an advanced solid tumor such as melanoma, head and neck, liver or kidney cancer. The CDR3 runs from the conserved cysteine through the conserved F or W.

cdr3_aa | j_call | v_call
CASSQERGSWDGYTF | TRBJ1-2 | TRBV4-3
CASSLRGELDEQFF | TRBJ2-1 | TRBV4-3
CASSQPPSYEQYF | TRBJ2-7 | TRBV2
CASSRDNTEAFF | TRBJ1-1 | TRBV6-5
CASSQNAGTASTDTQYF | TRBJ2-3 | TRBV23-1
CASSYFTGARDTQYF | TRBJ2-3 | TRBV6-6
CASSEAWSEGGNEKLFF | TRBJ1-4 | TRBV6-1
CASTRPGITYEQYF | TRBJ2-7 | TRBV5-5
CASSSPGGNTGELFF | TRBJ2-2 | TRBV7-9
CASSQEGGLAGSYEQYF | TRBJ2-7 | TRBV4-3
CASSLGEGYEQFF | TRBJ2-1 | TRBV7-9
CASSWGLAGTYEQYF | TRBJ2-7 | TRBV5-4
CASRYTGGTEGYTF | TRBJ1-2 | TRBV11-2
CASSQTTRGLAGENEQFF | TRBJ2-1 | TRBV4-3
CASSLAVLSGLANEKLFF | TRBJ1-4 | TRBV7-8
CASSPGLAANNEQFF | TRBJ2-1 | TRBV7-3
CASSLTTRGYTF | TRBJ1-2 | TRBV7-9
CASSYGPGPPNSPLHF | TRBJ1-6 | TRBV6-5
CASQPTSGNSYEQYF | . | TRBV6-5
CASSRLAGGRNEQYF | TRBJ2-7 | TRBV6-6
CASSLGLRDGGGYEQYF | TRBJ2-7 | TRBV13
CASSWIFSAIDNEQFF | TRBJ2-1 | TRBV28
CASSSLTGGMVGYTF | TRBJ1-2 | TRBV5-4
CASSPPDSGSRADTQYF | TRBJ2-3 | TRBV7-9
CASSLQGEETQYF | TRBJ2-5 | TRBV7-3
CASSLFPGQGAVYGYTF | TRBJ1-2 | TRBV28
CASSEGRVHQETQYF | TRBJ2-5 | TRBV6-1
CATSRDEGQERDEQFF | TRBJ2-1 | TRBV15
CASSQEETGAPSTDTQYF | TRBJ2-3 | TRBV7-9
CASSLEVSGTGELFF | TRBJ2-2 | TRBV5-4
CASSLISNEQYF | TRBJ2-7 | TRBV4-2
CASSYGGRQPQHF | TRBJ1-5 | TRBV6-5